This T cell receptor beta chain emerged from a study of T cells in Graves' hyperthyroidism and ophthalmopathy (dated by TCRdb to the late 2010s). Looking at the study overall: Peripheral blood was collected at initial diagnosis, before any treatment. To identify distinguishing TCR V-J signatures, a discovery cohort of roughly 100 patients was used, comprising 40 to 45 with Graves' ophthalmopathy and approximately 57 with stable Graves' hyperthyroidism. For training and testing, the 95 to 100 patients in the discovery cohort were randomly divided in a 7:3 ratio. After sampling, hyperthyroidism patients received methimazole starting at 30 mg daily, and ophthalmopathy patients received high-dose intravenous methylprednisolone. In addition, the study compared T-cell repertoires in thyroid tissue and in blood from about 6 Graves' hyperthyroidism patients. The paper describes TCR Vbeta CDR3 sequencing of around 140 peripheral blood samples, made up of some 40 ophthalmopathy patients, roughly 80 hyperthyroidism patients and about 17 progressor patients. Prospective prediction of ophthalmopathy was tested in an independent validation cohort of 18 to 20 hyperthyroidism patients and 17 patients who later progressed to ophthalmopathy.

Stable Graves' hyperthyroidism was defined as no progression to ophthalmopathy during 18 months of follow-up. Hyperthyroidism patients were newly diagnosed, had a disease duration of under 2 months, and were aged 18 to 65 years. Patients with uncontrolled infections, other autoimmune diseases, pregnancy or lactation were excluded. Diagnoses relied on clinical symptoms, serum thyroxine and TRAb, thyroid ultrasound and orbital computed tomography. PBMCs were isolated from around 10 ml of fresh peripheral blood by Ficoll-Paque density gradient centrifugation. Trizol reagent was used to extract total RNA, and RNA quality was then checked on an Agilent 2100 Bioanalyzer. Findings and caveats that apply to the study as a whole: Sample size was not statistically predetermined, and investigators were not blinded to group allocation. A 13 V-J signature model separated ophthalmopathy from stable hyperthyroidism, with 87.88% sensitivity and 81% to 83% specificity in cross-validation and 80%/75% in testing. Most expanded thyroid clonotypes (frequency above 0.001) were also found in blood, which suggests that blood repertoires may mirror thyroid immune responses. In validation, the model predicted progression to ophthalmopathy a median of 6.5 months before onset, with about 67% sensitivity and about 72% specificity.

This clonotype was counted at least ten times. The clone's antigen remains unknown. Base qualities are not recorded, but no much larger clone differs from it by a single base. The TCR beta CDR3 regions were amplified from the RNA transcripts. For the first round of RT-PCR on the TCR CDR3, the HTBI primer set was used together with the Qiagen OneStep RT-PCR kit. A second multiplex PCR round built the libraries, followed by size selection and purification. Paired-end sequencing of the libraries was performed with 100 bp reads on an Illumina HiSeq2000. From the authors' description of their analysis: Raw data were processed with SOAPnuke, discarding reads with adapters, uncalled bases, mean Phred below 15, or no exact constant-primer or identifier match. High-quality paired reads were merged with COPE v1.2.5, and unique nucleotide sequences were defined as clonotypes. Clonotypes were aligned to IMGT TRBV, TRBD and TRBJ reference segments using MiTCR v1.1. Analysis was restricted to V-J combinations with a frequency above 0.0001, which covered 99% to 99.2% of repertoires. A TCS score was defined as the ratio between F50 (clonal expansion) and ExV (chaos), using BLOSUM62-based TCRdist between CDR3 peptides within each V-J. Welch's t-statistics and random forest reduced roughly 530 V-J features to roughly 13, which were used in a naive Bayes classifier (R e1071). TCRdb trimmed the raw reads at Q25, called clones with MiXCR and kept productive beta chains. All rows with the same CDR3 protein become a single entry with the most common DNA and genes. These V and J calls originate from TCRdb's pipeline instead of the authors' own analysis. This sample holds around 620,000 distinct CDR3 sequences; 15% to 20% were observed only once. The ten largest clones represent 3% to 4.5% of the sample.

Spanning cysteine to phenylalanine, the CDR3 consists of 15 amino acids. Only the CDR3 DNA stays, 45 bases, in frame from base 1. Looking up the germline V gene (reference sequence) yields CDR1 DFQATT and CDR2 SNEGSKA. V and J lose 0 bases and 1 base, and a span of 13 bases separates them. Sequencing was performed on blood. The V and J segments used are TRBV20-1 and TRBJ2-7; the D region possibly corresponds to TRBD2 (6 bases align). The TCR was taken from a young woman with Graves' hyperthyroidism. The nucleotide sequence reads as follows: TGCAGTGCTAGAGATATTCGCGGGGATTCCTACGAGCAGTACTTC. Translated, it gives CSARDIRGDSYEQYF.